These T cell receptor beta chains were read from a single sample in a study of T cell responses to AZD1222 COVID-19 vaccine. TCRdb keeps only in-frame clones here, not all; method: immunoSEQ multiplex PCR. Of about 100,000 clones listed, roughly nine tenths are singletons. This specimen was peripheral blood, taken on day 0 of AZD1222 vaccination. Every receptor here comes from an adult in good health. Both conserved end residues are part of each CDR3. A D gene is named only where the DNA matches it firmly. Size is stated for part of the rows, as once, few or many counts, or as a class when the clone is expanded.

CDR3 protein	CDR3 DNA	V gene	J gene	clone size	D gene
CASRGAYQETQYF	TGTGCCAGCCGTGGGGCGTACCAAGAGACCCAGTACTTC	TRBV2	TRBJ2-5	.	.
CASSHVSVQEGAEEKLFF	TGTGCCAGCAGCCATGTATCGGTGCAAGAGGGGGCAGAGGAAAAACTGTTTTTT	TRBV3-1/TRBV3-2	TRBJ1-4	.	TRBD1
CASSQEFSSAGTSGRPLSTDTQYF	TGTGCCAGCAGCCAAGAGTTTAGTTCAGCCGGGACTAGCGGGAGGCCACTTAGCACAGATACGCAGTATTTT	TRBV3-1/TRBV3-2	TRBJ2-3	.	TRBD2
CASSIGARGLLKENYGYTF	TGTGCCAGTAGTATAGGAGCCAGGGGGCTTTTAAAGGAAAACTATGGCTACACCTTC	TRBV19	TRBJ1-2	once	TRBD1
CSVALRANTGELFF	TGCAGCGTCGCACTAAGGGCAAACACCGGGGAGCTGTTTTTT	TRBV29-1	TRBJ2-2	.	.
CASSSNGKGGGNTIYF	TGTGCCAGCAGTTCGAACGGGAAAGGCGGGGGAAACACCATATATTTT	TRBV21-1	TRBJ1-3	.	.
CASSFGTGDNEQFF	TGTGCCAGCAGCTTCGGGACAGGGGACAATGAGCAGTTCTTC	TRBV5-6	TRBJ2-1	.	TRBD1
CASSVGPGTGGRETQYF	TGTGCCAGCAGCGTAGGGCCCGGGACAGGGGGCCGAGAGACCCAGTACTTC	TRBV9	TRBJ2-5	.	TRBD1
CASSYGGGELFF	TGTGCCAGCAGTTACGGAGGCGGGGAGCTGTTTTTT	TRBV6-5	TRBJ2-2	.	.
CASSPGFPYEQYF	TGTGCCAGCAGCCCGGGATTCCCCTACGAGCAGTACTTC	TRBV7-9	TRBJ2-7	.	.
CASADRANEKLFF	TGTGCCAGCGCGGACAGAGCTAATGAAAAACTGTTTTTT	TRBV19	TRBJ1-4	.	.
CASRLRDLNTGELFF	TGTGCCAGCAGGTTACGGGACTTGAACACCGGGGAGCTGTTTTTT	TRBV2	TRBJ2-2	.	.
CASSGGAGYEQYF	TGTGCCAGCAGCGGGGGGGCCGGCTACGAGCAGTACTTC	TRBV7-2	TRBJ2-7	.	.
CASSSPLNRDTGELFF	TGTGCCAGCAGCTCCCCTTTGAACCGAGACACCGGGGAGCTGTTTTTT	TRBV11-2	TRBJ2-2	once	.
CASSLPGTSGYSYEQYF	TGTGCCAGCAGCTTACCAGGGACTAGCGGGTATAGCTACGAGCAGTACTTC	TRBV5-4	TRBJ2-7	few	TRBD2
CASSIRLADLISGANVLTF	TGTGCCAGTAGTATAAGGCTAGCGGACCTAATCTCTGGGGCCAACGTCCTGACTTTC	TRBV19	TRBJ2-6	.	TRBD2
CASSVGPGETQYF	TGTGCCAGCAGCGTAGGTCCGGGGGAGACCCAGTACTTC	TRBV9	TRBJ2-5	.	.
CASSPFGFNYGYTF	TGTGCCAGTAGTCCCTTCGGCTTTAACTATGGCTACACCTTC	TRBV19	TRBJ1-2	.	.
CASSFLDQPQHF	TGTGCCAGCAGTTTTCTGGATCAGCCCCAGCATTTT	TRBV27	TRBJ1-5	.	.
CASSVLAGGTTDTQYF	TGTGCCAGCAGCGTTCTAGCGGGAGGAACCACAGATACGCAGTATTTT	TRBV9	TRBJ2-3	.	TRBD2
CATGDSSNQPQHF	TGTGCCACCGGAGACAGTAGCAATCAGCCCCAGCATTTT	TRBV10-3	TRBJ1-5	.	.
CASSSGWKQYF	TGTGCCAGCAGTTCTGGCTGGAAGCAGTACTTC	TRBV28	TRBJ2-7	few	.
CASSPLPGRQGPTGELFF	TGTGCCAGCTCACCCCTACCGGGGAGACAGGGGCCTACCGGGGAGCTGTTTTTT	TRBV18	TRBJ2-2	.	TRBD1
CAWSVRQLPNQPQHF	TGTGCCTGGAGTGTACGACAGTTGCCCAATCAGCCCCAGCATTTT	TRBV30	TRBJ1-5	few	.
CASSLSGSGYTF	TGTGCCAGCAGCTTGTCAGGGAGTGGCTACACCTTC	TRBV7-9	TRBJ1-2	.	.
CASSERGQNPSIGDTQYF	TGTGCCAGCAGTGAAAGGGGACAAAATCCCTCCATTGGGGATACGCAGTATTTT	TRBV2	TRBJ2-3	.	.
CASSSPLGGESSTEAFF	TGTGCCAGCAGCTCACCCCTGGGGGGCGAGTCGAGCACTGAAGCTTTCTTT	TRBV7-9	TRBJ1-1	.	.
CASSPLPGISNQPQHF	TGTGCCAGCAGCCCCCTACCCGGAATTAGCAATCAGCCCCAGCATTTT	TRBV7-8	TRBJ1-5	.	.
CASIPSGTGELFF	TGTGCCAGTATCCCGTCGGGCACCGGGGAGCTGTTTTTT	TRBV19	TRBJ2-2	.	.
CASSSRTDLGNTIYF	TGTGCCAGCAGCTCCCGGACAGACCTCGGAAACACCATATATTTT	TRBV7-2	TRBJ1-3	.	.
CASRGGSYNEQFF	TGTGCCAGCCGGGGGGGGAGTTACAATGAGCAGTTCTTC	TRBV27	TRBJ2-1	once	TRBD2
CASSAGTSGRWDQYF	TGTGCCAGCAGTGCGGGGACTAGCGGGAGGTGGGACCAGTACTTC	TRBV2	TRBJ2-5	.	TRBD2
CASSLSLSADTQYF	TGTGCCAGCAGCTTGTCTTTAAGCGCAGATACGCAGTATTTT	TRBV7-9	TRBJ2-3	.	.
CSVSPDRNYEQYF	TGCAGCGTTTCTCCGGACAGGAACTACGAGCAGTACTTC	TRBV29-1	TRBJ2-7	.	TRBD1
CSVEGWGSYNEQFF	TGCAGCGTTGAAGGGTGGGGCTCCTACAATGAGCAGTTCTTC	TRBV29-1	TRBJ2-1	.	.
CASSTPGTAANYGYTF	TGTGCCAGCAGCACGCCCGGGACAGCGGCTAACTATGGCTACACCTTC	TRBV9	TRBJ1-2	.	TRBD1
CASSPGPTYNEQFF	TGTGCCAGCAGCCCCGGGCCAACATACAATGAGCAGTTCTTC	TRBV7-9	TRBJ2-1	.	.